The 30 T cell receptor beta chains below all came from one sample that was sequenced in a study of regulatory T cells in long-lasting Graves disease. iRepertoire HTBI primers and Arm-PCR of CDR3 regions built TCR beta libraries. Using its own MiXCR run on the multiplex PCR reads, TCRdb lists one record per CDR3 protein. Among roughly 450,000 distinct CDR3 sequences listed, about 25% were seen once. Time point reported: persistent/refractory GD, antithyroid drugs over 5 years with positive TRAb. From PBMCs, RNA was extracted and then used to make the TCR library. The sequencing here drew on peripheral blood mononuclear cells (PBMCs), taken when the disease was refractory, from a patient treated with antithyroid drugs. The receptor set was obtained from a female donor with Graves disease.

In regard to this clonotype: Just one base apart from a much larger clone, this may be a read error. This CDR3 reads CSARANSGNIRYF. The CDR3 DNA reads as TGCAGTGCTAGAGCAAATTCGGGAAACATTCGGTACTTC. The chain uses TRBV20-1 and TRBJ2-4, with D perhaps TRBD2 (5 bases). There are 13 residues in the CDR3. The germline CDR1 and CDR2 sequences are DFQATT and SNEGSKA (reference sequence).

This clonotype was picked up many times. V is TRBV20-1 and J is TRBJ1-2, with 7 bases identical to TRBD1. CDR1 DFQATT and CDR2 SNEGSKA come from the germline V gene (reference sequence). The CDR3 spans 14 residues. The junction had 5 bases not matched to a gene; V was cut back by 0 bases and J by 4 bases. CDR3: CSARDSTGVYGYTF. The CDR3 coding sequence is TGCAGTGCTAGAGATTCAACAGGGGTCTATGGCTACACCTTC.

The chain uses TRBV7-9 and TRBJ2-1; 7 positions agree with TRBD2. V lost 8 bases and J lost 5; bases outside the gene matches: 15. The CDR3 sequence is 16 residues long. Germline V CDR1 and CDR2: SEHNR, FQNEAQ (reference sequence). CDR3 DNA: TGTGCCAGCGATATGACGTCGGGAGGACGTCACAATGAGCAGTTCTTC. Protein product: CASDMTSGGRHNEQFF.

The CDR3 sequence: CASTRALSTDTQYF. The DNA for the CDR3 is TGTGCCAGCACCCGGGCCCTCAGCACAGATACGCAGTATTTT. The chain links TRBV2 to TRBJ2-3, with D unresolved. The CDR3 extends over 14 amino acids. Between the trimmed V and J ends, which lost 7 bases and 0 bases, there was a span of 11 bases. CDR1 SNHLY and CDR2 FYNNEI come from the germline V gene.

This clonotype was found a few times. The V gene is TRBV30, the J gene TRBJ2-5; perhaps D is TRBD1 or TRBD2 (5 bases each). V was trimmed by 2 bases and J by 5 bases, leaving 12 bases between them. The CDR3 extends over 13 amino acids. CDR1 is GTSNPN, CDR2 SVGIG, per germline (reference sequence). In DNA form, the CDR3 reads TGTGCCTGGAGTACCGGGACGGGGGAGACCCAGTACTTC. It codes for CAWSTGTGETQYF.

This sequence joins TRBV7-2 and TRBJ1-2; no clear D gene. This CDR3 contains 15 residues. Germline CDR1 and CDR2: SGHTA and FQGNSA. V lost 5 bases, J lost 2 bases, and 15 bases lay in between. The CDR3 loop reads CASSPFPGANYGYTF. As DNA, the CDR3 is TGTGCCAGCAGCCCATTTCCAGGCGCCAACTATGGCTACACCTTC.

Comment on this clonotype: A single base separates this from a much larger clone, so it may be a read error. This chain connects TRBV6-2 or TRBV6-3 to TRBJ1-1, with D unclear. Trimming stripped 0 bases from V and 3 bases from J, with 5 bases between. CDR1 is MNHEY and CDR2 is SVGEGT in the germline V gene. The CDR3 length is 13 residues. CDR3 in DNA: TGTGCCAGCAGTTACTCGGCGGACACTGAAGCTTTCTTT. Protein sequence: CASSYSADTEAFF.

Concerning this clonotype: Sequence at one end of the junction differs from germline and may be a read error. CDR3: CAGSSTGSSYEQYF. The CDR3 DNA reads TGTGCCGGCAGTTCAACAGGCAGCTCCTACGAGCAGTACTTC. The chain has TRBV27 and TRBJ2-7; TRBD1 is a possible D gene (5 bases). The CDR3 length is 14 residues. The V gene's germline CDR1 is MNHEY and CDR2 SMNVEV (reference sequence).

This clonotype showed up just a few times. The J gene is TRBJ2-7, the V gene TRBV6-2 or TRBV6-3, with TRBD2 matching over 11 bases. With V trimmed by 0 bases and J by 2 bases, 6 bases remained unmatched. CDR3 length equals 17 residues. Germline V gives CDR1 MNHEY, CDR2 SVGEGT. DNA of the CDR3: TGTGCCAGCAGTTACTCCGCGGGACTAGCGGAAACCTACGAGCAGTACTTC. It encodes CASSYSAGLAETYEQYF.

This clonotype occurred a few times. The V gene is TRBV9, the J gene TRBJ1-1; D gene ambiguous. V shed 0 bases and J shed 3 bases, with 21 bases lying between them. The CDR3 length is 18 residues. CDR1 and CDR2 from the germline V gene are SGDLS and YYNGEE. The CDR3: CASSVEPLGRFSDTEAFF. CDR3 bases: TGTGCCAGCAGCGTAGAGCCCCTCGGTAGATTTTCGGACACTGAAGCTTTCTTT.

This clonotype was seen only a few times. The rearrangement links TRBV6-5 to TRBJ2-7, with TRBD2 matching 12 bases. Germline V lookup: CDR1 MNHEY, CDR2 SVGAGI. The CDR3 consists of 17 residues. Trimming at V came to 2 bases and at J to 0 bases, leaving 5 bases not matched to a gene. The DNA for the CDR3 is TGTGCCAGCAGTTACCGGCTAGCGGGAGGGCCCTCCTACGAGCAGTACTTC. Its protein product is CASSYRLAGGPSYEQYF.

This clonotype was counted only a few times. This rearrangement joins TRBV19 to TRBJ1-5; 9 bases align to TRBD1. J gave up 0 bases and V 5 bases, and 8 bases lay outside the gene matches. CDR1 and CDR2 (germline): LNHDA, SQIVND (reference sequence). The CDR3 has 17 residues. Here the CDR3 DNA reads TGTGCCAGTAGTGGGGGACAGGGACGCTTTAGCAATCAGCCCCAGCATTTT. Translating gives CASSGGQGRFSNQPQHF.

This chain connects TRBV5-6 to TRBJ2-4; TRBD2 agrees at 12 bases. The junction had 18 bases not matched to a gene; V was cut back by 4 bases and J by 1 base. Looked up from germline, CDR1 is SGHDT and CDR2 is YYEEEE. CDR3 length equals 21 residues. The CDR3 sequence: CASSLDNRSSGRASAKNIQYF. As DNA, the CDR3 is TGTGCCAGCAGCCTTGATAACCGGTCTAGCGGGAGGGCATCCGCCAAAAACATTCAGTACTTC.

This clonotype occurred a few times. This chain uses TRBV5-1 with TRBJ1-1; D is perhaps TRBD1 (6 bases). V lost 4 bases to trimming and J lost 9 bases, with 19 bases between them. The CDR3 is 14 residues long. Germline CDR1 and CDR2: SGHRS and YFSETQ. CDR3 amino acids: CASSLVPYQGKAFF. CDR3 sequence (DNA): TGCGCCAGCAGCCTGGTGCCATACCAGGGGAAAGCTTTCTTT.

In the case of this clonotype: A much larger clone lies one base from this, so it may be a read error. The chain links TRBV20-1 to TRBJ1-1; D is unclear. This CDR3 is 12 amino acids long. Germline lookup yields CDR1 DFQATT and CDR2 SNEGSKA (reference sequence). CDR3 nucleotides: TGCAGTGCTGGCATGGTGGGCACTGAAGCTTCCTTT. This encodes CSAGMVGTEASF.

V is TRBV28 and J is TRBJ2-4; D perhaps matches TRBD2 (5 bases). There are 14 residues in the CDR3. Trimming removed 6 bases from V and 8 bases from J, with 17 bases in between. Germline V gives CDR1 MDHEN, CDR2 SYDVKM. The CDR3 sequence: CASSGRPSGDIQYF. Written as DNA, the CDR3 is TGTGCCAGCAGCGGCCGGCCTTCCGGGGACATTCAGTACTTC.

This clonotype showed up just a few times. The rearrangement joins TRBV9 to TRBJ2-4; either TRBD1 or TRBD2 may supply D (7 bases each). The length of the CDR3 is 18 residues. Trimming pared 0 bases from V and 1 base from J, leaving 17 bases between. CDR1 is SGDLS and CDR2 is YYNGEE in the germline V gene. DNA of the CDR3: TGTGCCAGCAGCGTAGAGGATCAGGGGGGGGGGGCCAAAAACATTCAGTACTTC. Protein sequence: CASSVEDQGGGAKNIQYF.

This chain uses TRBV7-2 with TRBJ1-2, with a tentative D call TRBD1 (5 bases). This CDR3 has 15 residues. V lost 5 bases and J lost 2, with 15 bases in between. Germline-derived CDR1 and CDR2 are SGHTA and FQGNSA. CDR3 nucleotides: TGTGCCAGCAGCCGGGGGGTCTCAGTGAACTATGGCTACACCTTC. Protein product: CASSRGVSVNYGYTF.

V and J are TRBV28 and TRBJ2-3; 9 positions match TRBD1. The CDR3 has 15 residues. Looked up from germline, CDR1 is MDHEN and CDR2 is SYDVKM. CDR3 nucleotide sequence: TGTGCTAGCCTCCCCGGGACAGGGAGCACAGATACGCAGTATTTT. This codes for CASLPGTGSTDTQYF.

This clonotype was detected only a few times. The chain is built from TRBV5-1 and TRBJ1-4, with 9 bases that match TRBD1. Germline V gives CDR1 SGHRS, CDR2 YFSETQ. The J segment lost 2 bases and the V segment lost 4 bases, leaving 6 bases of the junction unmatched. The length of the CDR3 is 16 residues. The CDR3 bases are TGCGCCAGCAGCACCGGGACAGGGAAGACTAATGAAAAACTGTTTTTT. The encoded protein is CASSTGTGKTNEKLFF.

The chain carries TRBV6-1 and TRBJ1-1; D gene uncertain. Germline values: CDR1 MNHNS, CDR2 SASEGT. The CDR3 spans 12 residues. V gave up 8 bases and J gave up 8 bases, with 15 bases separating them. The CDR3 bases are TGTGCCAGCCGCTTAGATGGGCGGGAAGCTTTCTTT. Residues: CASRLDGREAFF.

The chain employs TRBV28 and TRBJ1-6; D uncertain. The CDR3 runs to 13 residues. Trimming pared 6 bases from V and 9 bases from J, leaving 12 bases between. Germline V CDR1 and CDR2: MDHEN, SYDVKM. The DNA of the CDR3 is TGTGCCAGCAGCCTCGGCTGGACTTCACCCCTCCACTTT. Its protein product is CASSLGWTSPLHF.

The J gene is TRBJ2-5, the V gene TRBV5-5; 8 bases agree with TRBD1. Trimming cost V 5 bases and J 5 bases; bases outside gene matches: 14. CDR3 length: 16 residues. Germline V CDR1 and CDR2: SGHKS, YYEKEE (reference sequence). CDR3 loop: CASSRSGAGGLETQYF. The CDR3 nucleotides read TGTGCCAGCAGTAGATCCGGGGCAGGGGGCTTGGAGACCCAGTACTTC.

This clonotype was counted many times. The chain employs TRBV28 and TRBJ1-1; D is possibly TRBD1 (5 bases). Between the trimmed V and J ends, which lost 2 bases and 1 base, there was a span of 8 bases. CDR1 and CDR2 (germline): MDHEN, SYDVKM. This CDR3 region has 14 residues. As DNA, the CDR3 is TGTGCCAGCAGTTTAGGAGGGACGAACACTGAAGCTTTCTTT. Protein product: CASSLGGTNTEAFF.

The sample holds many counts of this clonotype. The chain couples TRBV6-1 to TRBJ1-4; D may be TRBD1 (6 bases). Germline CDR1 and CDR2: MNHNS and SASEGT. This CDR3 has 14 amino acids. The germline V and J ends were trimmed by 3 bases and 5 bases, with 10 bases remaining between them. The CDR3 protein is CASSEDSENEKLFF. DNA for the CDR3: TGTGCCAGCAGTGAGGACAGCGAAAATGAAAAACTGTTTTTT.

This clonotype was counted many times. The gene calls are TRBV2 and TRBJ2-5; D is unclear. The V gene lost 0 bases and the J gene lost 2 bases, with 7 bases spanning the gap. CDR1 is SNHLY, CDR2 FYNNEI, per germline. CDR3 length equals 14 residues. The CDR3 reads CASSEARLQETQYF. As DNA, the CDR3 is TGTGCCAGCAGTGAAGCGCGTTTACAAGAGACCCAGTACTTC.

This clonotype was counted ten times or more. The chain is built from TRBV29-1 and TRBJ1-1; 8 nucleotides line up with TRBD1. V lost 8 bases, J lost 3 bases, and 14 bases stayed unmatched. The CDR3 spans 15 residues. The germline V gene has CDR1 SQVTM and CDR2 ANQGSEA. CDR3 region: CSIGQGSSKDTEAFF. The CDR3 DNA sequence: TGCAGCATAGGACAGGGCTCTTCCAAGGACACTGAAGCTTTCTTT. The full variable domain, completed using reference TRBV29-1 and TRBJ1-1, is SAVISQKPSRDICQRGTSLTIQCQVDSQVTMMFWYRQQPGQSLTLIATANQGSEATYESGFVIDKFPISRPNLTFSTLTVSNMSPEDSSIYLCSIGQGSSKDTEAFFGQGTRLTVV.

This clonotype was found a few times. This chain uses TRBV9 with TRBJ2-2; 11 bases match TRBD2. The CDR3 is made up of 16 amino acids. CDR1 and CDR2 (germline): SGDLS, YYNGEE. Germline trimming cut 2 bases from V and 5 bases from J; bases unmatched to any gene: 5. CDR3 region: CASSVPLAGGTGELFF. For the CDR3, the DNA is TGTGCCAGCAGCGTTCCCCTAGCGGGAGGAACCGGGGAGCTGTTTTTT.

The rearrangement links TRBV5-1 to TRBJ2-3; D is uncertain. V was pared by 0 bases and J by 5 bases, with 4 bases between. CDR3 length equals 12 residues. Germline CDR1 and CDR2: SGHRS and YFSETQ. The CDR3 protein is CASSLEGDTQYF. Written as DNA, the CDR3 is TGCGCCAGCAGCTTGGAGGGAGATACGCAGTATTTT. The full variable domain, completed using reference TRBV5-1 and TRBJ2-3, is KAGVTQTPRYLIKTRGQQVTLSCSPISGHRSVSWYQQTPGQGLQFLFEYFSETQRNKGNFPGRFSGRQFSNSRSEMNVSTLELGDSALYLCASSLEGDTQYFGPGTRLTVL.

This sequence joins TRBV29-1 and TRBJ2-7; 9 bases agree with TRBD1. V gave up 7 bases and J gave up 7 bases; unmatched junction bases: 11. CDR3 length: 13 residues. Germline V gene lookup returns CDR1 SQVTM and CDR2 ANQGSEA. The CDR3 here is CSATGTGNWEQYF. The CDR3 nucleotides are TGCAGCGCAACCGGGACAGGGAATTGGGAGCAGTACTTC.